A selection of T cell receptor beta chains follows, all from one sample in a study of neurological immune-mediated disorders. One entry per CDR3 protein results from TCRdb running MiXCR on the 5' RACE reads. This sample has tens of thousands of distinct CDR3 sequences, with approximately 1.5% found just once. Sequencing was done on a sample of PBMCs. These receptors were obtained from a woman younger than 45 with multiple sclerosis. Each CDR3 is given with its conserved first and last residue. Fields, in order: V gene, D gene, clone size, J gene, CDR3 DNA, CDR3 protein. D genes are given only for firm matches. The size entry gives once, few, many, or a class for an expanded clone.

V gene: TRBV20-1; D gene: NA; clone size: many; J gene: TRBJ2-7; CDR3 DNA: TGCAGTGCTCCAGGAGGGGTTCTCCCCTACGAGCAGTACTTC; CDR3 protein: CSAPGGVLPYEQYF
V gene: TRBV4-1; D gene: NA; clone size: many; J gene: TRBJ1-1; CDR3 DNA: TGCGCCAGCCGCCCGGACACAGGGGAAGCTTTCTTT; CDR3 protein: CASRPDTGEAFF
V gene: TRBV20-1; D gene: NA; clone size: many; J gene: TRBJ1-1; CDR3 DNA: TGCAGTGTGTCAGTGAACACTGAAGCTTTCTTT; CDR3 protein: CSVSVNTEAFF
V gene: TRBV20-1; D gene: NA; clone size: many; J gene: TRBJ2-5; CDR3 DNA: TGCAGTGCTAGACTCTGGGGAGAGACCCAGTACTTC; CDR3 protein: CSARLWGETQYF
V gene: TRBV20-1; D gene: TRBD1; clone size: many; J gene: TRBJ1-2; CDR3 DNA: TGCAGTGCTACCAACCCGAGACAGGGTGGAGCCTATGGCTACACCTTC; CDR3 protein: CSATNPRQGGAYGYTF
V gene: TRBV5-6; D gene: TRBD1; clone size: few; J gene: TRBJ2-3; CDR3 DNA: TGTGCCAGCAGCAGCTCCCGGCGAGGGACAGTCACAGATACGCAGTATTTT; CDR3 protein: CASSSSRRGTVTDTQYF
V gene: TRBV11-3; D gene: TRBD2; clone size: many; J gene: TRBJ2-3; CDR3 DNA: TGTGCCAGCAGCTTAGATGGCGCTAGCGGGATCGCAGATACGCAGTATTTT; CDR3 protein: CASSLDGASGIADTQYF
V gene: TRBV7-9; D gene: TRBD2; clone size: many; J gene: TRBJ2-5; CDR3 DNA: TGTGCCAGCAGCCCGGGGACTAGTCAAGAGACCCAGTACTTC; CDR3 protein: CASSPGTSQETQYF
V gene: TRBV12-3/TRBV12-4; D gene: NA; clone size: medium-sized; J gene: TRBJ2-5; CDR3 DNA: TGTGCCAGCAGTTTCAACGGGGCAGAGACCCAGTACTTC; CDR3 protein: CASSFNGAETQYF
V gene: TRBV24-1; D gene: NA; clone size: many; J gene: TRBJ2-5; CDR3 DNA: TGTGCCACCAGTGATTCCGCCGGGGGCGGGGAGACCCAGTACTTC; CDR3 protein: CATSDSAGGGETQYF
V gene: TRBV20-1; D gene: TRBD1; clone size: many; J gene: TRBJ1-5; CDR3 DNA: TGCAGTGCAAACGACAGGGCGAATCAGCCCCAGCATTTT; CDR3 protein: CSANDRANQPQHF
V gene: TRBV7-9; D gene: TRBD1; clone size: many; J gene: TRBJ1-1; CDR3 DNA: TGTGCCAGCAGCCCAAACAGGGGGATGAACACTGAAGCTTTCTTT; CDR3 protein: CASSPNRGMNTEAFF
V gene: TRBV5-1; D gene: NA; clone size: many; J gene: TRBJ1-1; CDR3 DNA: TGCGCCAGCAGCTTGGACGGACTGAACACTGAAGCTTTCTTT; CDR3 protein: CASSLDGLNTEAFF
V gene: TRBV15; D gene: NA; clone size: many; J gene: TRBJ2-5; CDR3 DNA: TGTGCCACCAGCAAGAACCCCCAGGAGACCCAGTACTTC; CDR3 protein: CATSKNPQETQYF
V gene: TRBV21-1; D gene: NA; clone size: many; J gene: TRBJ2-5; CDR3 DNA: TGTGCCAGCAGGGAACAGGGGACTCGCCAAGAGACCCAGTACTTC; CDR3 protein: CASREQGTRQETQYF
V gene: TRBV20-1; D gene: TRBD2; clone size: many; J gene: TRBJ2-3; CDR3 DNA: TGCAGACTAGCGGGGGGCCCTTCCACAGATACGCAGTATTTT; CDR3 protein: CRLAGGPSTDTQYF
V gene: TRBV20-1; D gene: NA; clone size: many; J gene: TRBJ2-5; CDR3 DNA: TGCAGTGCTAGAGGCCAGGGGAGAGGAGAGACCCAGTACTTC; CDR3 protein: CSARGQGRGETQYF
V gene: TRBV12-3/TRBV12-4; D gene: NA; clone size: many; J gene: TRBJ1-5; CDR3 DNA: TGTGCCAGCAGTTTCAGTGGGAGCAATCAGCCCCAGCATTTT; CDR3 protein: CASSFSGSNQPQHF
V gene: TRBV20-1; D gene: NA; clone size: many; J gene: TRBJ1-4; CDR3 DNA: TGCAGTGCTAGGAGTACAGGTGTTGACGAAAAACTGTTTTTT; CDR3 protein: CSARSTGVDEKLFF
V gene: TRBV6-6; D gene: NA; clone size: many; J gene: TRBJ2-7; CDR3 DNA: TGTGCCAGCACGCCCCCGCCCGACGAGCAGTACTTC; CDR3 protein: CASTPPPDEQYF
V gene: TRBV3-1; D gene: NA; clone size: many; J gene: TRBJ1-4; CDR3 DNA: TGTGCCAGCAGCCAAGACGGATTCGCCCGGGAAAAACTGTTTTTT; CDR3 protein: CASSQDGFAREKLFF
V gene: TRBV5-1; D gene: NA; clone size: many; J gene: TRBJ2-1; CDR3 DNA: TGCGCCAGCAGCTTGGCTCTCATTAGGGATGAGCAGTTCTTC; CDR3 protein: CASSLALIRDEQFF